The following is a T cell receptor beta chain sequence with its context. What it recognizes is unknown. This table comes from immunoSEQ multiplex PCR, and its TCRdb copy is limited to in-frame clones, with some not included. This table has 50,000 to 60,000 clones, about 80% appearing once. The entry originates in a study of a mutant IDH1 vaccine in newly diagnosed glioma. Study in general: In weeks 1, 3, 5, 7, 11, 15, 19 and 23, patients were vaccinated.

Time point denoted: week 23, last vaccination. Doses of 300 ug of mutant IDH1 20-mer peptide were given with topical imiquimod. Each donor presented with a new WHO grade 3 or 4 astrocytoma that tested IDH1-mutant and showed ATRX loss. The origin of this receptor is a man between 40 and 49 years old with glioma. Here the sequenced sample was PBMCs, taken from a glioma patient whose treatment included an IDH1 peptide vaccine.

In DNA, the CDR3 is TGTGCCAGCAGCTTTGGGCCACTAGTTAGGGAGCAGTTCTTC. This encodes CASSFGPLVREQFF. The chain links TRBV11-2 to TRBJ2-1; D possibly corresponds to TRBD2 (5 bases). Between the trimmed V and J ends, which lost 3 bases and 10 bases, there was a span of 16 bases. Looked up from germline, CDR1 is SGHAT and CDR2 is FQNNGV. The length of the CDR3 is 14 residues. The full variable domain, its missing parts supplied by reference TRBV11-2 and TRBJ2-1, is EAGVAQSPRYKIIEKRQSVAFWCNPISGHATLYWYQQILGQGPKLLIQFQNNGVVDDSQLPKDRFSAERLKGVDSTLKIQPAKLEDSAVYLCASSFGPLVREQFFGPGTRLTVL.